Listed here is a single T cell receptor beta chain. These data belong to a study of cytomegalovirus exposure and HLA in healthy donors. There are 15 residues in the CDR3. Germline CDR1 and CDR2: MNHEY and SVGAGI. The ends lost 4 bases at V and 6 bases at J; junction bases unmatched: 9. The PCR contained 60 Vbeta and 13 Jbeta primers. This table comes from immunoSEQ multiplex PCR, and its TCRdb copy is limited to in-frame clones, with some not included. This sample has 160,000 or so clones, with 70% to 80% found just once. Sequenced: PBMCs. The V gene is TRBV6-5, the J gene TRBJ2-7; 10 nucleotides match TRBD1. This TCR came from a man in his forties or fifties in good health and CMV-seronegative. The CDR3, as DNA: TGTGCCAGCAGTTCCCACCGGGACAGGGGTTTCGAGCAGTACTTC. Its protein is CASSSHRDRGFEQYF.